Listed below are T cell receptor beta chains from one sample, sequenced in a study of T cell responses to AZD1222 COVID-19 vaccine. TCRdb's table, derived via immunoSEQ multiplex PCR, lists solely in-frame clones and lacks some. The table has 150,000 to 200,000 clones, about 92% seen once. The sample was peripheral blood, taken on day 0 of AZD1222 vaccination. The receptors were gathered from an adult in good health. The CDR3 runs from the conserved cysteine through the conserved F or W. Rows may omit the clone size; those that give it use once, few, many or a size class.

abundance: -; j_gene: TRBJ1-2; v_gene: TRBV6-2/TRBV6-3; CDR3aa: CASSWRGENYGYTF
abundance: -; j_gene: TRBJ1-1; v_gene: TRBV5-1; CDR3aa: CARGGRMNTEAFF
abundance: -; j_gene: TRBJ2-2; v_gene: TRBV29-1; CDR3aa: CSASRRGELFF
abundance: -; j_gene: TRBJ1-2; v_gene: TRBV30; CDR3aa: CAWSFPTDGYTF
abundance: -; j_gene: TRBJ1-3; v_gene: TRBV11-2; CDR3aa: CASSQHRNSGNTIYF
abundance: once; j_gene: TRBJ2-5; v_gene: TRBV27; CDR3aa: CASSSRQGEETQYF
abundance: -; j_gene: TRBJ2-7; v_gene: TRBV9; CDR3aa: CASGPSGGYEQYF
abundance: once; j_gene: TRBJ2-1; v_gene: TRBV27; CDR3aa: CASSLSAGSYNEQFF
abundance: once; j_gene: TRBJ2-5; v_gene: TRBV6-5; CDR3aa: CASSYSMTGGLETQYF
abundance: -; j_gene: TRBJ1-5; v_gene: TRBV2; CDR3aa: CASNREGGNQPQHF
abundance: -; j_gene: TRBJ1-3; v_gene: TRBV4-3; CDR3aa: CASSQDLGSSGNTIYF
abundance: -; j_gene: TRBJ1-2; v_gene: TRBV28; CDR3aa: CASLRTTPNYGYTF
abundance: -; j_gene: TRBJ1-5; v_gene: TRBV30; CDR3aa: CAWSLSNQPQHF
abundance: -; j_gene: TRBJ2-7; v_gene: TRBV6-5; CDR3aa: CASSYLDRGYEQYF
abundance: few; j_gene: TRBJ1-2; v_gene: TRBV5-4; CDR3aa: CASSLVTGLSYGYTF
abundance: -; j_gene: TRBJ2-3; v_gene: TRBV5-8; CDR3aa: CASSRAGGTDTQYF
abundance: -; j_gene: TRBJ1-1; v_gene: TRBV28; CDR3aa: CASIRQGGMMAFF
abundance: -; j_gene: TRBJ1-4; v_gene: TRBV5-1; CDR3aa: CASSPGTGGSANEKLFF
abundance: -; j_gene: TRBJ2-3; v_gene: TRBV7-2; CDR3aa: CASSFGASPDTQYF
abundance: -; j_gene: TRBJ2-2; v_gene: TRBV12-3/TRBV12-4; CDR3aa: CASSYAGELFF
abundance: -; j_gene: TRBJ1-3; v_gene: TRBV5-1; CDR3aa: CASSLEGSGYTIYF
abundance: -; j_gene: TRBJ1-5; v_gene: TRBV7-9; CDR3aa: CASSQGPNYQPQHF
abundance: -; j_gene: TRBJ2-1; v_gene: TRBV6-4; CDR3aa: CASSVGTSGWNEQFF
abundance: -; j_gene: TRBJ2-1; v_gene: TRBV10-3; CDR3aa: CAISISGTGYNEQFF
abundance: -; j_gene: TRBJ2-2; v_gene: TRBV15; CDR3aa: CAGLGVGVANTGELFF